This T cell receptor beta chain was identified during a study of OX40 agonist ivuxolimab in advanced cancers. The wider study: Over 30% of patients had received prior checkpoint inhibitor therapy.

Method: immunoSEQ multiplex PCR; TCRdb's copy keeps in-frame clones and lacks some. Here the sample spans about 19,000 clones, about four fifths being singletons. Germline V gives CDR1 PRHDT, CDR2 FYEKMQ (reference sequence). With 4 bases clipped from V and 5 bases from J, the junction kept 7 bases outside the gene matches. The CDR3 is made up of 14 amino acids. The receptor was isolated from an adult with an advanced solid tumor such as melanoma, head and neck, liver or kidney cancer. The chain recombines TRBV13 with TRBJ2-7; 8 bases match TRBD1. The starting material was CD4+ or CD8+ T cells sorted from blood, obtained in a trial of the OX40 agonist ivuxolimab. CDR3: CASSSDRVGHEQYF. Written as DNA, the CDR3 is TGTGCCAGCAGCTCGGACAGGGTTGGCCACGAGCAGTACTTC.